The 11 T cell receptor beta chains below were found in one sample sequenced in a study of blood T cells in healthy people across ages. With a J-beta primer mix and a sample-barcoded 5' primer, a second PCR ran roughly 6 to 11 cycles. TCRdb called the 5' RACE reads again in MiXCR, with one record for every CDR3 protein. The sample lists 550,000 to 700,000 distinct CDR3 sequences, 25% to 30% occurring once. Source material: blood. These receptors were taken from a woman between 65 and 79 years old in good health.

V usage is TRBV7-2 and J usage is TRBJ2-1, with 14 bases lining up with TRBD2. Germline V gives CDR1 SGHTA, CDR2 FQGNSA. V lost 5 bases to trimming and J lost 9 bases; unmatched junction nucleotides: 12. The length of the CDR3 is 17 residues. CDR3 region: CASSPKRGTSGGIEQFF. DNA for the CDR3: TGTGCCAGCAGCCCCAAGCGGGGGACTAGCGGGGGAATTGAGCAGTTCTTC. Filled out from reference TRBV7-2 and TRBJ2-1, the complete variable domain reads GAGVSQSPSNKVTEKGKDVELRCDPISGHTALYWYRQSLGQGLEFLIYFQGNSAPDKSGLPSDRFSAERTGGSVSTLTIQRTQQEDSAVYLCASSPKRGTSGGIEQFFGPGTRLTVL.

This clonotype has a handful of counts. The chain recombines TRBV18 with TRBJ1-2; no clear D. CDR1 KGHSH and CDR2 LQKENI come from the germline V gene. The ends were cut back, 4 bases at V and 6 bases at J, with 6 bases in the middle. CDR3 length equals 11 residues. The CDR3, as DNA: TGTGCCAGCTCACAGGACCATGGCTACACCTTC. Amino acid sequence: CASSQDHGYTF.

As for this clonotype: At one boundary the junction diverges from the germline segment, which might be a read error. The chain employs TRBV7-2 and TRBJ2-5, with D tentatively TRBD2 (5 bases). Germline CDR1 and CDR2: SGHTA and FQGNSA. The CDR3 consists of 11 residues. In DNA form, the CDR3 reads TGTGCCAGCAGCAGAGCGGATCACTTGGACTTC. This codes for CASSRADHLDF.

This clonotype turned up a few times. The rearrangement uses TRBV20-1 and TRBJ2-3; tentatively, D is TRBD1 or TRBD2 (5 bases each). CDR3 length: 15 residues. Germline loops: CDR1 DFQATT, CDR2 SNEGSKA (reference sequence). Trimming cost V 4 bases and J 1 base, with 15 bases left between them. The CDR3 sequence: CSATPPGTRTDTQYF. CDR3 nucleotides: TGCAGTGCTACCCCTCCCGGGACCCGCACAGATACGCAGTATTTT.

This clonotype was observed many times. The chain couples TRBV5-1 to TRBJ2-5, with TRBD1 matching over 9 bases. The V gene end was trimmed by 1 base and the J gene end by 5 bases; junction bases not matched to a gene: 3. The CDR3 is 14 residues long. The germline V gene encodes CDR1 SGHRS and CDR2 YFSETQ. CDR3 loop: CASSLTGGRETQYF. For the CDR3, the DNA is TGCGCCAGCAGCTTGACAGGGGGCCGGGAGACCCAGTACTTC.

V and J are TRBV29-1 and TRBJ1-2, with D perhaps TRBD1 (5 bases). The CDR3 loop spans 15 amino acids. Trimming pared 5 bases from V and 2 bases from J, leaving 18 bases between. In germline, CDR1 is SQVTM, CDR2 ANQGSEA. CDR3 residues: CSVTGDPGGNYGYTF. The CDR3 DNA reads as TGCAGCGTTACCGGGGACCCCGGTGGCAACTATGGCTACACCTTC.

V gene TRBV2 combines with J gene TRBJ2-6; the D call may be TRBD1 or TRBD2 (5 bases each). Trimming shortened V by 6 bases and J by 2 bases, and 8 bases separated the two germline ends. The CDR3 has 14 residues. Germline V lookup: CDR1 SNHLY, CDR2 FYNNEI. CDR3 loop: CASRRDAGANVLTF. Here the CDR3 DNA reads TGTGCCAGCAGGAGGGACGCTGGGGCCAACGTCCTGACTTTC.

The chain employs TRBV29-1 and TRBJ2-3; 7 nucleotides match TRBD2. This CDR3 has 15 residues. The V gene's germline CDR1 is SQVTM and CDR2 ANQGSEA. V shed 0 bases, J shed 0 bases, and the junction held 3 bases outside the gene matches. The CDR3 DNA reads as TGCAGCGTTGAAGATTCGCGGGGGAGCACAGATACGCAGTATTTT. Translated: CSVEDSRGSTDTQYF.

This rearrangement joins TRBV29-1 to TRBJ1-2, with D perhaps matching TRBD1 (6 bases). The germline V gene encodes CDR1 SQVTM and CDR2 ANQGSEA. The CDR3 is made up of 12 amino acids. V was shortened by 7 bases and J by 2 bases, with 11 bases between the two germline ends. This CDR3 is CSESRGNYGYTF. The CDR3 nucleotides read TGCAGCGAGAGCAGGGGCAACTATGGCTACACCTTC. The full variable domain, in which reference TRBV29-1 and TRBJ1-2 provide the parts outside the CDR3, is SAVISQKPSRDICQRGTSLTIQCQVDSQVTMMFWYRQQPGQSLTLIATANQGSEATYESGFVIDKFPISRPNLTFSTLTVSNMSPEDSSIYLCSESRGNYGYTFGSGTRLTVV.

This clonotype was detected many times. This rearrangement joins TRBV7-9 to TRBJ1-1; tentative D call: TRBD1 (5 bases). CDR3 length: 12 amino acids. V lost 5 bases and J lost 3, with 7 bases in between. Germline loops: CDR1 SEHNR, CDR2 FQNEAQ (reference sequence). CDR3 nucleotides: TGTGCCAGCAGCCGAGGGGACACTGAAGCTTTCTTT. Residues: CASSRGDTEAFF.

The genes are TRBV7-2 and TRBJ1-4, with 8 bases lining up with TRBD1. Trimming took 4 bases from V and 8 from J; bases not matched to a gene: 9. Germline loops: CDR1 SGHTA, CDR2 FQGNSA. The CDR3 totals 15 residues. CDR3 sequence: CASSSQGAVGEKLFF. CDR3 in DNA: TGTGCCAGCAGCTCGCAGGGGGCTGTAGGGGAAAAACTGTTTTTT.